This note documents a single T cell receptor beta chain sequence. Its cognate antigen is unknown. PCR used 60 Vbeta primers and 13 Jbeta primers. The table came from immunoSEQ multiplex PCR; TCRdb's copy has only in-frame clones and leaves some out. The sample shows under 150,000 clones, 79% of them seen only once. This specimen belongs to a study of cytomegalovirus exposure and HLA in healthy donors. The germline gives CDR1 SGHNT, CDR2 YYREEE (reference sequence). The junction had 6 bases not matched to a gene; V was cut back by 0 bases and J by 3 bases. This CDR3 contains 17 residues. Study conclusions and caveats: Immune exposure information comprised only CMV serostatus.

The chain is built from TRBV5-4 and TRBJ2-3; 11 bases line up with TRBD1. The sample taken for sequencing was PBMCs. The clonotype comes from a woman between 40 and 55 years old in good health and CMV-seropositive. The CDR3: CASSLGGQGVLTDTQYF. The CDR3 nucleotides are TGTGCCAGCAGCTTGGGGGGACAGGGGGTCTTAACAGATACGCAGTATTTT.